These 9 T cell receptor beta chains came from one sample sequenced in a study of T cells after yellow fever vaccination. TCRdb used MiXCR to reprocess the 5' RACE reads, holding one entry per CDR3 protein. The sample has 600,000 to 750,000 distinct CDR3 sequences, 9% to 15% seen once. The sequencing used PBMCs, collected on the day of the yellow fever booster vaccination. These receptors were collected from a man in his thirties or forties who received the YFV17D yellow fever vaccine.

This clonotype was picked up a small number of times. The chain carries TRBV3-1 and TRBJ2-1; TRBD2 matches at 12 bases. Germline CDR1 LGHDT, CDR2 YNNKEL (reference sequence). The CDR3 runs 18 residues. Losses at the gene ends were 5 bases for V and 9 bases for J; bases not matched to a gene: 17. The CDR3 loop reads CASSKGASGRARVAEQFF. CDR3 coding DNA: TGTGCCAGCAGCAAAGGGGCTAGCGGGAGGGCCAGAGTTGCTGAGCAGTTCTTC.

This clonotype was counted a few times. V is TRBV6-2 or TRBV6-3 and J is TRBJ2-1, with TRBD2 matching 8 bases. The CDR3 extends over 12 amino acids. V was clipped by 2 bases and J by 14 bases; unmatched bases: 5. The germline V gene encodes CDR1 MNHEY and CDR2 SVGEGT. DNA of the CDR3: TGTGCCAGCAGTTACGAGCGGGGGCACAAGTTCTTC. Its protein product is CASSYERGHKFF.

This clonotype occurred a few times. The genes are TRBV5-5 and TRBJ1-3, with D possibly matching TRBD1 (5 bases). Trimming shortened V by 0 bases and J by 7 bases, and 11 bases separated the two germline ends. This CDR3 has 14 amino acids. Germline values: CDR1 SGHKS, CDR2 YYEKEE (reference sequence). Here the CDR3 DNA reads TGTGCCAGCAGCTTGGTATCAGGGTCCAACACCATATATTTT. Protein: CASSLVSGSNTIYF. The full variable domain, its missing parts supplied by reference TRBV5-5 and TRBJ1-3, is DAGVTQSPTHLIKTRGQQVTLRCSPISGHKSVSWYQQVLGQGPQFIFQYYEKEERGRGNFPDRFSARQFPNYSSELNVNALLLGDSALYLCASSLVSGSNTIYFGEGSWLTVV.

The genes are TRBV20-1 and TRBJ1-5; weak D call: TRBD1 (6 bases). The CDR3 covers 13 residues. Germline V CDR1 and CDR2: DFQATT, SNEGSKA (reference sequence). V lost 5 bases and J 5 bases, leaving 13 bases between the germline ends. The CDR3 bases are TGCAGTGCTCACGACAGGCGGGATCAGCCCCAGCATTTT. Residues: CSAHDRRDQPQHF.

This clonotype has a count of ten or more. CDR3 nucleotide sequence: TGTGCCAGCAGCTACGGGACTTCGACAGATACGCAGTATTTT. Its translation: CASSYGTSTDTQYF. The chain couples TRBV5-6 to TRBJ2-3; perhaps TRBD2 as D (6 bases). V dropped 3 bases and J dropped 3 bases, with 11 bases sitting between them. Germline V gene data show CDR1 as SGHDT and CDR2 as YYEEEE. The CDR3 runs 14 residues.

This clonotype was seen many times. The chain has TRBV30 and TRBJ1-5, with TRBD1 matching over 7 bases. This CDR3 spans 13 amino acids. Germline assignment: CDR1 GTSNPN and CDR2 SVGIG (reference sequence). V dropped 5 bases and J dropped 7; count of bases not matched to a gene: 8. The CDR3 reads CAWETGFQQPQHF. In DNA form, the CDR3 reads TGTGCCTGGGAGACAGGGTTTCAGCAGCCCCAGCATTTT.

This clonotype was seen more than once but under ten times. The chain uses TRBV7-2 and TRBJ2-5; D is unresolved. Trimming stripped 8 bases from V and 0 bases from J, with 13 bases between. The CDR3 is 14 amino acids. CDR1 and CDR2 (germline): SGHTA, FQGNSA. DNA for the CDR3: TGTGCCAGCTCCCTACGACCGGACCAAGAGACCCAGTACTTC. Protein product: CASSLRPDQETQYF.

The V and J genes are TRBV12-3 or TRBV12-4 and TRBJ2-2, with no clear D. The V gene lost 0 bases and the J gene lost 9 bases, with 8 bases spanning the gap. The CDR3 length is 13 residues. The CDR3 nucleotides read TGTGCCAGCAGTTTAGCGGGGAATCGGGAGCTGTTTTTT. Translation gives CASSLAGNRELFF.

This clonotype was observed many times. The chain uses TRBV5-1 and TRBJ1-1; 7 bases match TRBD1. Looked up from germline, CDR1 is SGHRS and CDR2 is YFSETQ. CDR3 length equals 13 residues. V shed 5 bases, J shed 4 bases, and the junction held 5 bases outside the gene matches. The CDR3 nucleotides read TGCGCCAGCAGTTTCACAGGGGTCACTGAAGCTTTCTTT. Its translation: CASSFTGVTEAFF.